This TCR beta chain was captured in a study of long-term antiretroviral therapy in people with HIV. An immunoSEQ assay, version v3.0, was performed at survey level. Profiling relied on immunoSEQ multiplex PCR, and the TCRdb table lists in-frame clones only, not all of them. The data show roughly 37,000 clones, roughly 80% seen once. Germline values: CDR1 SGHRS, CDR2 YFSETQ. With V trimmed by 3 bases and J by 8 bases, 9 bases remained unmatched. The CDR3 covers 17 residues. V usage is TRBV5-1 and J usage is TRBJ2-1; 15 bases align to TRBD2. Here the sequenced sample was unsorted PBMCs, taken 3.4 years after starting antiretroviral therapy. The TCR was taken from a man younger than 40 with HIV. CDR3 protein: CASSYYPGTSGRYEQFF. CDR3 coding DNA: TGCGCCAGCAGCTACTACCCCGGGACTAGCGGGAGGTATGAGCAGTTCTTC.